This TCR beta chain was sequenced during a study of blood T cells in healthy people across ages. Study-level information: Template-switching capture recovered about one barcoded beta molecule per two T cells.

Every participating donor contributed 8 to 10 milliliters of peripheral blood through a draw. Study-level points and caveats: In long-lived donors, naive CD4+ cell counts and diversity exceeded those of aged donors. One million T cells yielded diversity estimates that were considered underestimates.

The CDR3 sequence is 14 residues long. Trimming cost V 6 bases and J 1 base, with 11 bases left between them. From germline, CDR1 is MNHNS and CDR2 SASEGT. A second 7 to 11 cycle PCR used barcoded and J-beta primers. TCRdb used MiXCR to reprocess the 5' RACE reads, holding one entry per CDR3 protein. Of 1.5 million to 2 million distinct CDR3 sequences in the sample, around 48% were seen once. This clonotype appeared a single time. The antigen remains unidentified. The chain is built from TRBV6-1 and TRBJ2-3, with D unclear. Sequenced input: blood. The TCR originated in a middle-aged woman in good health. Here the CDR3 DNA reads TGTGCCAGCAGCCTGACACTCCGCACAGATACGCAGTATTTT. Translation gives CASSLTLRTDTQYF.